The subject of this entry is one TCR beta chain. The antigen remains unidentified. The sample comes from a study of cytomegalovirus exposure and HLA in healthy donors. Trimming at V came to 4 bases and at J to 7 bases, leaving 8 bases not matched to a gene. This CDR3 spans 14 amino acids. Germline-derived CDR1 and CDR2 are MGHRA and YSYEKL. Study results and caveats: In a later analysis, TCR beta V- and J-gene trimming showed a link to a missense DCLRE1C variant. Earlier analysis looked at TCR beta V segments, and most were productive about 87% or about 30% of the time.

Amplification used 60 Vbeta primers and 13 Jbeta primers. Measured with immunoSEQ multiplex PCR; TCRdb has only the in-frame clones, and not every one. The sample consists of 100,000 to 150,000 clones, roughly 79% of them appearing once. The sequencing sample was made of PBMCs. This receptor was taken from a boy between 2 and 10 years old in good health and CMV-seronegative. V usage is TRBV4-1 and J usage is TRBJ1-2, with 8 bases that match TRBD1. CDR3 in amino acids: CASSPGQARSGYTF. The CDR3 bases are TGCGCCAGCAGCCCGGGACAGGCCCGGAGTGGCTACACCTTC.